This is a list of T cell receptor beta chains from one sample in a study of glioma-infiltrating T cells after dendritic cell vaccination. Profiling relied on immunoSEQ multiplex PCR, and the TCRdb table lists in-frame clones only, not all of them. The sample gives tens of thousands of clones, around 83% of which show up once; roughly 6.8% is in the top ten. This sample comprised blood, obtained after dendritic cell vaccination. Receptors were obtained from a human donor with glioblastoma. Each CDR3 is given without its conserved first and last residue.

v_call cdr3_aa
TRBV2 ASSGALGGNTEAF
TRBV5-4 ASSFGSNTGELF
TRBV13 ASSPGTGGVGTEAF
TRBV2 ASRENFGPIYEQY
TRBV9 ASSVVVSSSTDTQY
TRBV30 AWSVTGGFTDTQY
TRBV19 ASSTGRGGGNQPQH
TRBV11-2 ASSLAGTAEQY
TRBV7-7 ASSSGETQY
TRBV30 AWGASRTEAF
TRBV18 ASSPLSIRGTDTQY
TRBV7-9 ASSLGLESYEQY
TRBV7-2 ASSPGQGGGNTIY
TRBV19 ASSRRDSYTDTQY
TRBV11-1 ASSSETGGFEQF
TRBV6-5 ASRIRTTRTDTQY
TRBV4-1 ASSQDLPGRNSPLH
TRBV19 ASKSRVIAEAF
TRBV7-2 ASSRSPNDYGYT
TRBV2 ASSAGRSGNTIY
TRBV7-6 ASSRRLDTEAF
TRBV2 ASSDARGLVYGYT
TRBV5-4 ASSLGEGATNEKLF
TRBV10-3 AISAMGGQTNIQY